This T cell receptor (beta chain) was sequenced for a study of molecular identifiers for immune sequencing clone quantification. Isolation of naive CD8 T cells was achieved by sorting on a CD8+CD4-CCR7+CD45RA+ phenotype. Each CDR3 protein is one row after TCRdb ran MiXCR on the PCR reads. This table has approximately 320,000 distinct CDR3 sequences, roughly 24% appearing once. Germline assignment: CDR1 LNHDA and CDR2 SQIVND (reference sequence). The CDR3 runs 13 residues. Trimming shortened V by 8 bases and J by 4 bases, and 14 bases separated the two germline ends. This receptor was taken from a human donor in good health. Some libraries in this study had Jurkat cell RNA spiked in. Sequencing was done on a sample of naive CD8+ T cells from blood, with Jurkat cell RNA spiked in. Subset: FACS-sorted CD8+CD4-CCR7+CD45RA+ naive T cells. The chain employs TRBV19 and TRBJ1-1, with D possibly being TRBD1 (6 bases). The CDR3 protein is CASATTGTTEAFF. Here the CDR3 DNA reads TGTGCCAGTGCTACAACAGGGACCACTGAAGCTTTCTTT.